This T cell receptor beta chain was sequenced during a study of Graves' ophthalmopathy and Graves' hyperthyroidism. The overall study: Sampling took place at initial diagnosis, with peripheral blood obtained before any treatment. General study results and limits: Among thyroid clonotypes expanded above 0.001 frequency, most also appeared in blood.

This clonotype was picked up many times. Its specificity is not known. TCR beta CDR3 regions were amplified from RNA transcripts. Second-round multiplex PCR came after a first-round RT-PCR that employed HTBI primers. TCRdb analysed the multiplex PCR reads with MiXCR anew, one entry per CDR3 protein. The sample holds hundreds of thousands of distinct CDR3 sequences, around an eighth seen once. This CDR3 contains 13 residues. V was cut by 6 bases and J by 8 bases, with 16 bases left in between. The V gene's germline CDR1 is MDHEN and CDR2 SYDVKM. Every ophthalmopathy donor presented moderate-to-severe activity, CAS ≥3, NOSPECS ≥4 and duration under 3 months. Patients were left out if they had other autoimmune diseases, uncontrolled infections, pregnancy or lactation.

The receptor was derived from a woman aged 30 to 39 with Graves' ophthalmopathy. The chain links TRBV28 to TRBJ1-2; D is possibly TRBD1 (6 bases). Input material: blood. This CDR3 is CASRPGQSVGYTF. The CDR3 DNA sequence: TGTGCCAGCAGACCCGGACAGTCGGTAGGCTACACCTTC.